This T cell receptor (beta chain) was identified in a study of T cell repertoires in cytomegalovirus infection. Each CDR3 protein gets one entry after TCRdb re-called the reads with MiXCR. The sample has some 940,000 distinct CDR3 sequences, roughly 30% seen once. A remark on this clonotype: Its antigen is undetermined.

This CDR3 spans 13 amino acids. V lost 1 base, J lost 8 bases, and 9 bases lay in between. The receptor's source is a human donor in good health (CMV status not recorded). Some clones in this sample may be carry-over from other donors' samples. The sequences come from cultured CD8+ T cells from PBMCs, collected from culture after CMV antigen stimulation. V usage is TRBV12-3 or TRBV12-4 and J usage is TRBJ2-1, with D maybe TRBD2 (5 bases). The CDR3 DNA sequence: TGTGCCAGCAGTTTAGAACGGCGGGATGAGCAGTTCTTC. It translates to CASSLERRDEQFF.